Following are 7 T cell receptor beta chains from one sample sequenced in a study of T cell responses to AZD1222 COVID-19 vaccine. The assay was immunoSEQ multiplex PCR, and TCRdb's table has in-frame clones only and misses some. The top ten hold 0.7% to 0.9% of the sample, which has 170,000 or so clones, 90% to 95% seen once. The sequencing here drew on peripheral blood, taken on day 0 of AZD1222 vaccination. The receptors stem from an adult in good health.

V usage is TRBV12-3 or TRBV12-4 and J usage is TRBJ1-6; 7 nucleotides line up with TRBD1. The CDR3 runs to 12 residues. Losses at the gene ends were 5 bases for V and 14 bases for J; bases not matched to a gene: 6. CDR3 nucleotides: TGTGCCAGCAGTATCTACAGGGGTTCCCTCCACTTT. This translates into CASSIYRGSLHF.

The chain uses TRBV7-9 and TRBJ1-3; no clear D. The CDR3 is 14 amino acids. CDR1 and CDR2 from the germline V gene are SEHNR and FQNEAQ (reference sequence). Trimming left V 0 bases short and J 8 bases short, with 11 bases between. CDR3 DNA: TGTGCCAGCAGCTTAGCTAGTGTATCGGACACCATATATTTT. It codes for CASSLASVSDTIYF. Drawing the rest from reference TRBV7-9 and TRBJ1-3, the complete variable domain is DTGVSQNPRHKITKRGQNVTFRCDPISEHNRLYWYRQTLGQGPEFLTYFQNEAQLEKSRLLSDRFSAERPKGSFSTLEIQRTEQGDSAMYLCASSLASVSDTIYFGEGSWLTVV.

This chain connects TRBV20-1 to TRBJ1-1, with TRBD1 matching over 7 bases. The V gene's germline CDR1 is DFQATT and CDR2 SNEGSKA (reference sequence). CDR3 length: 11 residues. As DNA, the CDR3 is TGCAGGATACCCGGGACAGCAGAAGCTTTCTTT. Translating it yields CRIPGTAEAFF.

This clone showed up just once. The chain joins TRBV4-1 to TRBJ1-1; D ambiguous. This CDR3 has 13 residues. The V gene lost 0 bases and the J gene lost 3 bases, with 5 bases spanning the gap. The germline V gene encodes CDR1 MGHRA and CDR2 YSYEKL. The CDR3 sequence: CASSQDLYTEAFF. The CDR3 DNA is TGCGCCAGCAGCCAAGATCTGTACACTGAAGCTTTCTTT.

The V and J genes are TRBV9 and TRBJ2-5; TRBD2 matches at 8 bases. V was clipped by 2 bases and J by 4 bases; unmatched bases: 7. The CDR3 totals 15 residues. In germline, CDR1 is SGDLS, CDR2 YYNGEE. Here the CDR3 DNA reads TGTGCCAGCAGCGTCGCCGGGACTAGTCTAGAGACCCAGTACTTC. As protein: CASSVAGTSLETQYF.

This clone turned up a few times. V is TRBV6-2 or TRBV6-3 and J is TRBJ2-7, with D perhaps given as TRBD1 or TRBD2 (5 bases each). This CDR3 is 13 amino acids long. Trimming cost V 5 bases and J 3 bases, with 11 bases left between them. Germline-derived CDR1 and CDR2 are MNHEY and SVGEGT. The DNA of the CDR3 is TGTGCCAGCAGTGGGACGGGCAACTACGAGCAGTACTTC. This gives the protein CASSGTGNYEQYF.

The chain combines TRBV25-1 with TRBJ1-2, with 12 bases matching TRBD1. The CDR3 is 17 amino acids. V shed 2 bases and J 8 bases; nucleotides not matched to a gene: 12. In germline, CDR1 is MGHDK, CDR2 SYGVNS. In nucleotides, the CDR3 is TGTGCCAGCAGTGAAGTGGGACAGGGGGCTATTTCAGACGGCTACACCTTC. Protein sequence: CASSEVGQGAISDGYTF.